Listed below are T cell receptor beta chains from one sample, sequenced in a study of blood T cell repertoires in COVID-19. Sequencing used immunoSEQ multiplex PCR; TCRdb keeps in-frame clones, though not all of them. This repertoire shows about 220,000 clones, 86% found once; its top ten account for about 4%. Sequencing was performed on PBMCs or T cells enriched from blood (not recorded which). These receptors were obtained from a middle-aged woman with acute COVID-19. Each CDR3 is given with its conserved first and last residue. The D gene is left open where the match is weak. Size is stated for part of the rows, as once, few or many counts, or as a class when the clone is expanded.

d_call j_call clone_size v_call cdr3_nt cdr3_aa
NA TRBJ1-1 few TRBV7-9 TGTGCCAGCAGCCCCTCTTGGCAGAACACTGAAGCTTTCTTT CASSPSWQNTEAFF
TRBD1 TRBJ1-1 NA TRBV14 TGTGCCAGCAGCCGACGAACGGGACAGGCGAACACTGAAGCTTTCTTT CASSRRTGQANTEAFF
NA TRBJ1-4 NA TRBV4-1 TGCGCCAGCAGCCAAGAGTACAGGGCAGTTAATGAAAAACTGTTTTTT CASSQEYRAVNEKLFF
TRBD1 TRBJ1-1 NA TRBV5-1 TGCGCCAGCAGCTTGGTGGGACAGGGGCGAGAAGCTTTCTTT CASSLVGQGREAFF
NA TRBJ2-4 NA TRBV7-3 TGTGCCAGCAGCTGGGGCCCTGGGGCCAAAAACATTCAGTACTTC CASSWGPGAKNIQYF
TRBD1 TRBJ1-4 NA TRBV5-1 TGCGCCAGCAGCTCAGAGACAGGGGGCGGTGAAAAACTGTTTTTT CASSSETGGGEKLFF
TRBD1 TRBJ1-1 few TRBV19 TGTGCCGTCAGAGGGGGCTGGGGGTACACTGAAGCTTTCTTT CAVRGGWGYTEAFF
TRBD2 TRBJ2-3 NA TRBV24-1 TGTGCCACCAGGGGGGGGGCAGATACGCAGTATTTT CATRGGADTQYF
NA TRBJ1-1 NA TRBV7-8 TGTGCCAGCAGCTTAGGCAGGATGAACACTGAAGCTTTCTTT CASSLGRMNTEAFF
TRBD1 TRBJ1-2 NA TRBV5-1 TGCGCCAGCAGCTTGGCTGGACAGGAGAACTATGGCTACACCTTC CASSLAGQENYGYTF
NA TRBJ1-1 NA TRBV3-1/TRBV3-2 TGTGCCAGCAGCCAAGACCGGAACACTGAAGCTTTCTTT CASSQDRNTEAFF
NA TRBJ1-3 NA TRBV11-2 TGTGCCAGCAGCCGTGGCGACGGGAACGGAAACACCATATATTTT CASSRGDGNGNTIYF
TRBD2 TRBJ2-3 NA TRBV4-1 TGCGCCAGCACGGTGGAGCGGGGGGCAACAGATACGCAGTATTTT CASTVERGATDTQYF
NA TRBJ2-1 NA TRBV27 TGTGCCAGCAGTTTAGTTCGTGTGAGGTCACAAGGTGAGCAGTTCTTC CASSLVRVRSQGEQFF
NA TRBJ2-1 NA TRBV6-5 TGTGCCAGCACCTCCCATCGGGGCAATGAGCAGTTCTTC CASTSHRGNEQFF
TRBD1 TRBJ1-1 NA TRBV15 TGTGCCACCAGCACACCTCGACAGGGAATTACTGAAGCTTTCTTT CATSTPRQGITEAFF
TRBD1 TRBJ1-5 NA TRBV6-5 TGTGCCAGCAGCTCTACAGGGGGCAATCAGCCCCAGCATTTT CASSSTGGNQPQHF
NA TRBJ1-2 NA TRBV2 TGTGCCAGCAAGGAGGAGACAGGAGTTAACTATGGCTACACCTTC CASKEETGVNYGYTF
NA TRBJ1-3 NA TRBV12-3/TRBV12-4 TGTGCCAGCAGTTTCACAGAGGGAAACACCATATATTTT CASSFTEGNTIYF
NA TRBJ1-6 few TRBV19 TGTGCCAGTAGTATCGTACCCTTCACAGGGTCCTGGAATTCACCCCTCCACTTT CASSIVPFTGSWNSPLHF
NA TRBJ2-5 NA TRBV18 TGTGCCAGCTCATCCCCCTCCGGTTCACGGTTAAAAGAGACCCAGTACTTC CASSSPSGSRLKETQYF
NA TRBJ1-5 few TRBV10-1 TGCGCCGGGAGAGATGGCGGACGCCCAAGACAGCCCCAGCATTTT CAGRDGGRPRQPQHF
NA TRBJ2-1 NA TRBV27 TGTGCCAGCAGTTTGGGGGGCTCCTACAATGAGCAGTTCTTC CASSLGGSYNEQFF
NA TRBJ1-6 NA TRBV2 TGTGCCAGCACAACAGGGTTCTTCTCCTATAATTCACCCCTCCACTTT CASTTGFFSYNSPLHF
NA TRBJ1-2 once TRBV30 TGTGCCTGGAGTGTACTTGACAGCTATGGCTACACCTTC CAWSVLDSYGYTF
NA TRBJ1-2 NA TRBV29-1 TGCAGCGTTGTTGACAGAAGATATGGCTACACCTTC CSVVDRRYGYTF
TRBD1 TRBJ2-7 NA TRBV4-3 TGCGCCAGCAGCCAAATCGGTTCCGGGACAGAGTCCTACGAGCAGTACTTC CASSQIGSGTESYEQYF
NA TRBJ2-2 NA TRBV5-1 TGCGCCAGCAGCTTGGCGGGGAAAGACACCGGGGAGCTGTTTTTT CASSLAGKDTGELFF
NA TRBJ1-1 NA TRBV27 TGTGCCAGCAGTATCAGGGAGGACACTGAAGCTTTCTTT CASSIREDTEAFF
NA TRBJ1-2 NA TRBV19 TGTGCCAGTACCCAGGGGACCTTTGGCTACACCTTC CASTQGTFGYTF
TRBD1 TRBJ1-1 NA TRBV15 TGTGCCACCAGCAGAGATAAGTTAGGGGGCGGATTAACTTTCTTT CATSRDKLGGGLTFF
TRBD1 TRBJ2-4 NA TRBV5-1 TGCGCCAGCAGCTCATTGGGCACAAACGACAGGGACATTCAGTACTTC CASSSLGTNDRDIQYF
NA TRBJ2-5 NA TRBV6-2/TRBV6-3 TGTGCCAGCAGTTACGGCGGGGGCTTGGGAGAGACCCAGTACTTC CASSYGGGLGETQYF
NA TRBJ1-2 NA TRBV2 TGTGCCAGCCAGCCCAGGGACTATGGCTACACCTTC CASQPRDYGYTF
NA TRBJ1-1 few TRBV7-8 TGTGCCAGCAGCTTAGCGAGAGAGGCCATGAACACTGAAGCTTTCTTT CASSLAREAMNTEAFF
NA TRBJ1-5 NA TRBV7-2 TGTGCCAGCAGCTTAATAGGACAGCTCAATCAGCCCCAGCATTTT CASSLIGQLNQPQHF